Below, one T cell receptor beta chain is given with its context. The target antigen is unknown. This CDR3 is also generated by other DNA sequences in the sample. This sample is drawn from a study of Tregs in tolerant kidney transplant recipients. Trimming stripped 8 bases from V and 6 bases from J, with 14 bases between. CDR3 length: 13 residues. Germline assignment: CDR1 LNHDA and CDR2 SQIVND (reference sequence). Findings and caveats of the study: Biological reproducibility was not directly addressed, but technical replication error appeared minimal. Few patients were studied, so findings need validation in larger groups.

Some clones are missing from TCRdb's copy, which holds only in-frame ones; the method was immunoSEQ multiplex PCR. Of under 300,000 clones listed, around 82% are singletons. Thawed PBMCs were FACS-sorted into unstimulated CD4+CD25+CD127- regulatory T cells, CD4+CD25- non-regulatory cells, CD4 and CD8 cells. The receptor was isolated from a human donor in good health. V gene TRBV19 combines with J gene TRBJ1-5, with D possibly TRBD1 on 5 matching bases. Source material: CD4+ T cells from blood. DNA of the CDR3: TGTGCCAGTGAGACGGGGGTGGCTCAGCCCCAGCATTTT. The encoded protein is CASETGVAQPQHF.